The next 32 T cell receptor beta chains were all read from a single sample in a study of cytomegalovirus exposure and HLA in healthy donors. A multiplex PCR was run with 60 Vbeta primers and 13 Jbeta primers. Repertoires were generated with immunoSEQ multiplex PCR, while TCRdb's copy carries only in-frame clones and drops some. The repertoire shows about 58,000 clones; the top ten hold less than 2.5%. Sequencing used PBMCs. The source of these receptors is a woman between 18 and 29 years old in good health and CMV-seronegative.

V and J are TRBV6-4 and TRBJ2-3; 7 bases agree with TRBD1. Looked up from germline, CDR1 is MRHNA and CDR2 is SNTAGT. The trim removed 10 bases at V and 3 bases at J, leaving 7 bases unmatched. The CDR3 contains 13 residues. The CDR3 protein is CAKGDSTTDTQYF. As DNA, the CDR3 is TGTGCCAAGGGGGACAGTACGACAGATACGCAGTATTTT.

The V call is TRBV5-1, the J call TRBJ1-2; a possible D gene is TRBD1 (5 bases). This CDR3 is built from 14 residues. V lost 4 bases to trimming and J lost 3 bases, with 13 bases between them. Germline values: CDR1 SGHRS, CDR2 YFSETQ. CDR3 bases: TGCGCCAGCAGCCAACAGGAGTCTTACTATGGCTACACCTTC. Translated, it gives CASSQQESYYGYTF.

Comment on this clone: An end of the junction does not agree with germline; a read error may underlie this. The rearrangement links TRBV2 to TRBJ2-7; TRBD1 matches 8 bases. This CDR3 contains 13 residues. In germline, CDR1 is SNHLY, CDR2 FYNNEI. The CDR3 spells CASSGDDRGWFRF. CDR3 sequence (DNA): TGTGCCAGCAGTGGAGATGACAGGGGTTGGTTCCGTTTC.

The chain recombines TRBV7-9 with TRBJ2-1; 7 nucleotides align to TRBD2. With V trimmed by 1 base and J by 0 bases, 6 bases remained unmatched. Germline V gene data show CDR1 as SEHNR and CDR2 as FQNEAQ (reference sequence). The CDR3 length is 17 residues. This CDR3 is CASSLGGGISSYNEQFF. The CDR3 DNA reads as TGTGCCAGCAGCTTAGGCGGGGGAATAAGCTCCTACAATGAGCAGTTCTTC.

The chain combines TRBV11-3 with TRBJ2-7, with TRBD1 identical over 7 bases. The V gene end was trimmed by 5 bases and the J gene end by 1 base; junction bases not matched to a gene: 11. Germline V CDR1 and CDR2: SGHNT, YENEEA. The CDR3 loop spans 16 amino acids. The CDR3 DNA reads as TGTGCCAGCAGCCGCTTTGGGGACAGATCTTCCTACGAGCAGTACTTC. Translation: CASSRFGDRSSYEQYF.

The chain couples TRBV7-9 to TRBJ2-1, with TRBD2 matching over 7 bases. There are 15 residues in the CDR3. V was pared by 4 bases and J by 8 bases, with 11 bases of the junction left unmatched. CDR1 is SEHNR and CDR2 is FQNEAQ in the germline V gene (reference sequence). For the CDR3, the DNA is TGTGCCAGCAGCTCATCGGGAGGCCGGGGTGATGAGCAGTTCTTC. Its protein is CASSSSGGRGDEQFF.

The chain is built from TRBV28 and TRBJ1-3; 7 bases map to TRBD1. CDR3 length: 13 amino acids. CDR1 is MDHEN, CDR2 SYDVKM, per germline. V shed 6 bases, J shed 3 bases, and the junction held 2 bases outside the gene matches. CDR3 nucleotides: TGTGCCAGCAGCGGACAGGTTGGAAACACCATATATTTT. Translating it yields CASSGQVGNTIYF.

V gene TRBV5-8 combines with J gene TRBJ1-5; D is unresolved. The CDR3 runs to 12 residues. V was shortened by 0 bases and J by 5 bases, with 3 bases between the two germline ends. CDR1 is SGHTS, CDR2 YDEGEE, per germline. The CDR3 here is CASSLDYQPQHF. CDR3 nucleotides: TGTGCCAGCAGCTTGGACTATCAGCCCCAGCATTTT. The full variable domain, in which reference TRBV5-8 and TRBJ1-5 provide the parts outside the CDR3, is EAGVTQSPTHLIKTRGQQATLRCSPISGHTSVYWYQQALGLGLQFLLWYDEGEERNRGNFPPRFSGRQFPNYSSELNVNALELEDSALYLCASSLDYQPQHFGDGTRLSIL.

The chain couples TRBV2 to TRBJ1-4; D possibly corresponds to TRBD1 (6 bases). V lost 3 bases, J lost 7 bases, and 12 bases lay in between. This CDR3 spans 14 amino acids. Germline V gives CDR1 SNHLY, CDR2 FYNNEI. The CDR3 spells CASSEGHGFEKLFF. The DNA of the CDR3 is TGTGCCAGCAGTGAGGGACATGGGTTTGAAAAACTGTTTTTT.

To note about this clone: Distinct nucleotide sequences in the sample also encode this CDR3. The gene calls are TRBV5-6 and TRBJ2-7, with D perhaps TRBD1 (6 bases). The CDR3 is 13 amino acids. V lost 7 bases, J lost 4 bases, and 15 bases lay in between. Germline CDR1 is SGHDT and CDR2 is YYEEEE. In nucleotides, the CDR3 is TGTGCCAGCTGGGGCCAGGGGTGGTACGAGCAGTACTTC. It encodes CASWGQGWYEQYF.

The CDR3 region has the DNA TGTGCCAGCAGCCCCGGCAGGTTAAATCAGCCCCAGCATTTT. Translating gives CASSPGRLNQPQHF. V usage is TRBV6-5 and J usage is TRBJ1-5; D not resolved. Germline loops: CDR1 MNHEY, CDR2 SVGAGI. Trimming removed 6 bases from V and 4 bases from J, with 13 bases in between. This CDR3 has 14 amino acids.

The V and J genes are TRBV25-1 and TRBJ1-1; 9 bases align to TRBD1. V dropped 2 bases and J dropped 4; count of bases not matched to a gene: 5. Per germline, CDR1 MGHDK and CDR2 SYGVNS. The CDR3 is 15 amino acids. In DNA, the CDR3 is TGTGCCAGCAGTGAACCCGGGACAGGGAGCACTGAAGCTTTCTTT. Encoded protein: CASSEPGTGSTEAFF.

This chain uses TRBV5-1 with TRBJ2-5, with 10 bases matching TRBD1. V lost 4 bases, J lost 5 bases, and 5 bases stayed unmatched. This CDR3 has 14 amino acids. CDR1 SGHRS and CDR2 YFSETQ come from the germline V gene. The DNA for the CDR3 is TGCGCCAGCAGCATGACAGGGGGCTGGGAGACCCAGTACTTC. It translates to CASSMTGGWETQYF.

V gene TRBV7-9 combines with J gene TRBJ1-4; maybe TRBD1 (5 bases). CDR3 length: 15 amino acids. Trimming left V 2 bases short and J 7 bases short, with 14 bases between. Germline V CDR1 and CDR2: SEHNR, FQNEAQ (reference sequence). The CDR3 DNA is TGTGCCAGCAGCTTATTCTCGGCGGGGGGTGAAAAACTGTTTTTT. Translated, it gives CASSLFSAGGEKLFF.

The chain is built from TRBV11-3 and TRBJ1-1, with D perhaps matching TRBD1 (5 bases). Germline V gene sequence: CDR1 SGHNT, CDR2 YENEEA. Deletions cut 1 base from V and 8 bases from J, with 11 bases between. The CDR3 sequence is 13 residues long. DNA of the CDR3: TGTGCCAGCAGCTTAGTGGGGGAGGCGGAAGCTTTCTTT. Translation: CASSLVGEAEAFF.

The chain uses TRBV4-1 and TRBJ1-2; 8 positions agree with TRBD1. V lost 6 bases and J lost 3; bases outside the gene matches: 3. The CDR3 totals 13 residues. Germline CDR1 reads MGHRA; CDR2 reads YSYEKL. CDR3 bases: TGCGCCAGCAGACAGACAGGGGACTATGGCTACACCTTC. Translating gives CASRQTGDYGYTF.

The J gene is TRBJ1-5, the V gene TRBV19; D possibly corresponds to TRBD1 (6 bases). Germline loops: CDR1 LNHDA, CDR2 SQIVND (reference sequence). CDR3 length: 14 residues. The germline V and J ends were trimmed by 10 bases and 5 bases, with 18 bases remaining between them. The CDR3 DNA reads as TGTGCCACCAAGGGGGTTTCAGGTGATCAGCCCCAGCATTTT. This gives the protein CATKGVSGDQPQHF.

V usage is TRBV4-1 and J usage is TRBJ1-5; possibly TRBD1 for D (6 bases). Germline V gives CDR1 MGHRA, CDR2 YSYEKL. The ends were cut back, 0 bases at V and 3 bases at J, with 12 bases in the middle. The CDR3 length is 16 residues. In DNA, the CDR3 is TGCGCCAGCAGCCAAGATGGGCAGGGGTTCAATCAGCCCCAGCATTTT. It translates to CASSQDGQGFNQPQHF.

The chain carries TRBV2 and TRBJ2-5; D is unclear. Per germline, CDR1 SNHLY and CDR2 FYNNEI. Trimming removed 8 bases from V and 2 bases from J, with 9 bases in between. The CDR3 runs 12 residues. Written as DNA, the CDR3 is TGTGCCAGCTGCAGACATCAAGAGACCCAGTACTTC. Translating it yields CASCRHQETQYF.

The chain is built from TRBV18 and TRBJ2-6, with 8 bases matching TRBD1. Losses at the gene ends were 2 bases for V and 1 base for J; bases not matched to a gene: 7. The CDR3 is 18 amino acids. Germline V gives CDR1 KGHSH, CDR2 LQKENI. CDR3 loop: CASSPTAGGASGANVLTF. As DNA, the CDR3 is TGTGCCAGCTCACCAACGGCAGGGGGCGCATCTGGGGCCAACGTCCTGACTTTC.

The rearrangement uses TRBV30 and TRBJ1-5; D unresolved. The V end was cut by 2 bases, the J end by 2 bases, with 7 bases between. The CDR3 spans 13 residues. Germline V gene data show CDR1 as GTSNPN and CDR2 as SVGIG (reference sequence). The CDR3 DNA reads TGTGCCTGGAGTTACTCCGGCAATCAGCCCCAGCATTTT. Translating gives CAWSYSGNQPQHF.

The CDR3 reads CSVVIPGQNTEAFF. As DNA, the CDR3 is TGCAGCGTTGTGATTCCGGGACAGAACACTGAAGCTTTCTTT. The chain has TRBV29-1 and TRBJ1-1; D perhaps matches TRBD1 (6 bases). V lost 4 bases to trimming and J lost 1 base, with 13 bases between them. The germline gives CDR1 SQVTM, CDR2 ANQGSEA. CDR3 length: 14 residues.

As concerns this clone: Other DNA variants within this sample encode the same CDR3. The chain employs TRBV18 and TRBJ1-5; tentative D call: TRBD1 (5 bases). Germline loops: CDR1 KGHSH, CDR2 LQKENI. V lost 6 bases to trimming and J lost 2 bases, with 8 bases between them. This CDR3 spans 13 amino acids. CDR3 sequence (DNA): TGTGCCAGCTCGGGGCAGGGCAATCAGCCCCAGCATTTT. This codes for CASSGQGNQPQHF.

V is TRBV28 and J is TRBJ2-7, with D possibly TRBD1 on 6 matching bases. V lost 3 bases and J lost 3, with 12 bases in between. Germline-derived CDR1 and CDR2 are MDHEN and SYDVKM. This CDR3 spans 14 amino acids. The CDR3 spells CASSLGSDSYEQYF. The CDR3 DNA sequence: TGTGCCAGCAGTTTGGGGTCGGACAGCTACGAGCAGTACTTC.

The V and J genes are TRBV5-4 and TRBJ2-3; 8 bases match TRBD2. CDR3 length: 17 residues. CDR1 is SGHNT and CDR2 is YYREEE in the germline V gene (reference sequence). V shed 4 bases, J shed 5 bases, and the junction held 15 bases outside the gene matches. CDR3 sequence (DNA): TGTGCCAGCAGCAAAGACTCGGGCGGGGGGCCGAGAGATACGCAGTATTTT. It is translated as CASSKDSGGGPRDTQYF.

This rearrangement joins TRBV5-6 to TRBJ2-2, with D possibly being TRBD2 (5 bases). V lost 0 bases and J 0 bases, leaving 9 bases between the germline ends. CDR3 length equals 16 residues. In germline, CDR1 is SGHDT, CDR2 YYEEEE. The CDR3 sequence: CASSLDGNTNTGELFF. CDR3 bases: TGTGCCAGCAGCTTGGACGGGAATACGAACACCGGGGAGCTGTTTTTT.

The chain uses TRBV6-6 and TRBJ1-5, with D hard to call. The CDR3 length is 14 residues. The V and J ends lost 2 bases and 5 bases respectively, with 10 bases between them. The V gene's germline CDR1 is MNHNY and CDR2 SVGAGI (reference sequence). This chain's CDR3 is CASSYALSHQPQHF. The CDR3 coding sequence is TGTGCCAGCAGTTACGCGTTGTCACATCAGCCCCAGCATTTT.

The rearrangement uses TRBV19 and TRBJ1-2; 7 positions agree with TRBD1. V was pared by 7 bases and J by 5 bases, with 7 bases of the junction left unmatched. Germline values: CDR1 LNHDA, CDR2 SQIVND (reference sequence). The CDR3 contains 13 residues. CDR3 residues: CASTFDRVYGYTF. The DNA of the CDR3 is TGTGCCAGTACCTTCGACAGGGTATATGGCTACACCTTC.

The V call is TRBV9, the J call TRBJ1-1, with D maybe TRBD1 (5 bases). V was pared by 0 bases and J by 1 base, with 10 bases between. The CDR3 has 15 amino acids. Germline V gene sequence: CDR1 SGDLS, CDR2 YYNGEE. This chain's CDR3 is CASSVESQGNTEAFF. CDR3 DNA: TGTGCCAGCAGCGTAGAATCTCAGGGGAACACTGAAGCTTTCTTT.

The J gene is TRBJ2-3, the V gene TRBV27, with 8 bases identical to TRBD1. Germline values: CDR1 MNHEY, CDR2 SMNVEV (reference sequence). The length of the CDR3 is 15 residues. The V gene end was trimmed by 6 bases and the J gene end by 2 bases; junction bases not matched to a gene: 7. CDR3 nucleotides: TGTGCCAGCAGCCCCCAGGACAGGGCCACAGATACGCAGTATTTT. Its protein product is CASSPQDRATDTQYF.

The gene calls are TRBV6-1 and TRBJ2-2, with 14 bases fitting TRBD2. This CDR3 has 17 residues. V lost 0 bases to trimming and J lost 9 bases; unmatched junction nucleotides: 6. Germline V gives CDR1 MNHNS, CDR2 SASEGT. The DNA of the CDR3 is TGTGCCAGCAGTGAAGCCGGACTAGCGGGGGGCCACAGGGAGCTGTTTTTT. Amino acid sequence: CASSEAGLAGGHRELFF.

This rearrangement joins TRBV27 to TRBJ2-5, with 12 bases identical to TRBD2. The germline gives CDR1 MNHEY, CDR2 SMNVEV (reference sequence). The ends lost 5 bases at V and 4 bases at J; junction bases unmatched: 8. The CDR3 spans 16 residues. For the CDR3, the DNA is TGTGCCAGCAGTACCCTAGCGGGGGGGCCGAGAGAGACCCAGTACTTC. It codes for CASSTLAGGPRETQYF.